Shown below are 4 T cell receptor beta chains from a single sample sequenced in a study of shared clonotypes between healthy human individuals. The table came from immunoSEQ multiplex PCR; TCRdb's copy has only in-frame clones and leaves some out. The sample has some 690,000 clones, 90% seen once; the top ten hold 30% to 40%. Material: memory CD8+ T cells from PBMCs. Subset described: CD45RO+ cells pooled with CCR7-negative TemRA cells. These receptors came from a man between 18 and 29 years old in good health. Some clones in this sample may be carry-over from other donors' samples.

CDR3 sequence: CASSLVPNTEAFF. The DNA for the CDR3 is TGTGCCAGCAGCTTGGTCCCGAACACTGAAGCTTTCTTT. The V call is TRBV7-2, the J call TRBJ1-1; no clear D gene. CDR3 length: 13 residues. V lost 3 bases and J lost 1, with 6 bases in between. Germline V CDR1 and CDR2: SGHTA, FQGNSA.

This chain uses TRBV27 with TRBJ1-4; D is ambiguous. Germline CDR1 and CDR2: MNHEY and SMNVEV (reference sequence). The CDR3 loop spans 14 amino acids. Trimming took off 5 bases at V and 8 bases at J, with 15 bases between the two ends. The CDR3 reads CASSPNRWSEKLFF. CDR3 DNA sequence: TGTGCCAGCAGTCCTAACCGGTGGTCGGAAAAACTGTTTTTT. Supplemented by reference TRBV27 and TRBJ1-4, the full variable domain reads EAQVTQNPRYLITVTGKKLTVTCSQNMNHEYMSWYRQDPGLGLRQIYYSMNVEVTDKGDVPEGYKVSRKEKRNFPLILESPSPNQTSLYFCASSPNRWSEKLFFGSGTQLSVL.

This clone was seen just once. The chain couples TRBV6-1 to TRBJ2-5, with 8 bases aligning to TRBD2. With 2 bases clipped from V and 5 bases from J, the junction kept 10 bases outside the gene matches. The CDR3 is made up of 16 amino acids. In germline, CDR1 is MNHNS, CDR2 SASEGT. Written as DNA, the CDR3 is TGTGCCAGCAGTGAATGGAGCGGGAGCTTCCTGGAGACCCAGTACTTC. This gives the protein CASSEWSGSFLETQYF.

This clone was seen more than once but under ten times. The chain joins TRBV5-6 to TRBJ2-1; 7 bases align to TRBD1. J gave up 12 bases and V 0 bases, and 9 bases lay outside the gene matches. The CDR3 totals 14 residues. The V gene's germline CDR1 is SGHDT and CDR2 YYEEEE. Written as DNA, the CDR3 is TGTGCCAGCAGCTTGGCCCGGGACAGCCTCCGGCAGTTCTTC. This translates into CASSLARDSLRQFF.